Shown below are 30 T cell receptor beta chains from a single sample sequenced in a study of CXCR3-negative and CXCR3-positive naive CD8 T cells. In preparing the TRB cDNA libraries, 5' RACE with UMI labels was used. TCRdb reprocessed the 5' RACE reads and reports one entry per CDR3 protein, with no DNA. Reported are approximately 8,500 distinct CDR3 sequences; the ten largest clones contain 0.95% to 1.3%. Source material: naive CXCR3- CD8+ T cells from blood. Subset specified: CD45RO-CCR7+CD27+CD95- naive CD8+ T cells lacking CXCR3 (TNR3-). The receptors originated from a human donor in good health. Some clones in this sample may be carry-over from other donors' samples.

The chain joins TRBV11-2 to TRBJ2-7; TCRdb's assignment of TRBD2 cannot be checked, as there is no DNA. Germline V CDR1 and CDR2: SGHAT, FQNNGV. The CDR3 is made up of 13 amino acids. CDR3 sequence reads: CASSKEDSYEQYF.

The V gene is TRBV20-1, the J gene TRBJ2-5; the D call of TRBD2 rests on TCRdb alone, since no DNA is present to check it. Germline V CDR1 and CDR2: DFQATT, SNEGSKA (reference sequence). This CDR3 region has 21 residues. This CDR3 is CSASQAGVNLGHFFPPETQYF.

By frequency, this clonotype registers medium-sized (0.01 to 0.1%). The chain couples TRBV20-1 to TRBJ2-1; TCRdb reports TRBD2, a call that lacks DNA to check it against. Germline CDR1 DFQATT, CDR2 SNEGSKA (reference sequence). The CDR3 consists of 15 residues. The CDR3 here is CSGTSGDSSYNEQFF.

The chain is built from TRBV11-3 and TRBJ1-4. The length of the CDR3 is 15 residues. CDR1 SGHNT and CDR2 YENEEA come from the germline V gene. The CDR3 here is CASSDGGATNEKLFF.

The chain employs TRBV29-1 and TRBJ2-7; absent DNA, TCRdb's TRBD1 call cannot be checked. Germline V gives CDR1 SQVTM, CDR2 ANQGSEA. The CDR3 sequence is 13 residues long. The CDR3 region is CSVPGQGTYEQYF.

This rearrangement joins TRBV6-5 to TRBJ2-1; TCRdb proposes TRBD2, but this gene call is untestable without DNA. Germline V lookup: CDR1 MNHEY, CDR2 SVGAGI. This CDR3 is 13 amino acids long. CDR3 sequence: CASSGLADNEQFF.

According to its frequency, this clonotype is medium-sized. V is TRBV12-3 or TRBV12-4 and J is TRBJ2-1. This CDR3 has 13 residues. The CDR3 here is CASSIEAHNEQFF.

According to its frequency, this clonotype is medium-sized (0.01 to 0.1%). The chain recombines TRBV29-1 with TRBJ2-3; TCRdb reports TRBD1, a call that lacks DNA to check it against. Germline lookup yields CDR1 SQVTM and CDR2 ANQGSEA. CDR3 length: 15 amino acids. The CDR3 here is CSVEDAQGHTDTQYF.

This clonotype is identified as medium-sized from frequency. The chain links TRBV29-1 to TRBJ2-1; the TCRdb call, TRBD2, lacks DNA for checking. Germline V gene data show CDR1 as SQVTM and CDR2 as ANQGSEA. There are 13 residues in the CDR3. CDR3 sequence: CSVGLAGGNEQFF.

Measured by frequency, this clonotype is medium-sized. This CDR3 is CASSQAGLGSYNEQFF. The chain has TRBV14 and TRBJ2-1; TCRdb calls TRBD1, which cannot be checked without DNA. CDR1 is SGHDN and CDR2 is FVKESK in the germline V gene. The CDR3 is made up of 16 amino acids.

This chain links TRBV13 with TRBJ2-5. Germline V CDR1 and CDR2: PRHDT, FYEKMQ (reference sequence). The CDR3 loop spans 12 amino acids. CDR3 residues: CASSFQEETQYF.

The chain links TRBV2 to TRBJ2-3. This CDR3 comprises 11 residues. Germline V gene sequence: CDR1 SNHLY, CDR2 FYNNEI. CDR3 amino acids: CASSEPDTQYF.

This clonotype ranks as medium-sized in terms of frequency. This rearrangement joins TRBV4-3 to TRBJ1-4; TCRdb indicates TRBD1, and absent DNA this call remains unverified. The CDR3 runs to 15 residues. Germline V CDR1 and CDR2: LGHNA, YSLEER. CDR3 sequence reads: CASSQDPGEREKLFF.

This chain joins TRBV7-9 and TRBJ2-7. CDR1 is SEHNR, CDR2 FQNEAQ, per germline (reference sequence). CDR3 size: 13 residues. CDR3 sequence: CASSPRRSYEQYF.

The J gene is TRBJ2-7, the V gene TRBV11-2; no DNA is available, so the TRBD1 call from TCRdb remains unchecked. The CDR3 loop spans 13 amino acids. CDR1 SGHAT and CDR2 FQNNGV come from the germline V gene. The CDR3: CASSLSGAYEQYF. Full variable domain (remainder filled in from reference TRBV11-2 and TRBJ2-7): EAGVAQSPRYKIIEKRQSVAFWCNPISGHATLYWYQQILGQGPKLLIQFQNNGVVDDSQLPKDRFSAERLKGVDSTLKIQPAKLEDSAVYLCASSLSGAYEQYFGPGTRLTVT.

The V call is TRBV28, the J call TRBJ2-5; TCRdb's assignment of TRBD2 cannot be checked, as there is no DNA. The CDR3 totals 17 residues. The germline V gene has CDR1 MDHEN and CDR2 SYDVKM. CDR3 sequence reads: CASSLWGLAGLEETQYF.

The gene calls are TRBV6-6 and TRBJ2-3. The V gene's germline CDR1 is MNHNY and CDR2 SVGAGI (reference sequence). This CDR3 has 15 amino acids. The CDR3 loop reads CASSGNSGGTDTQYF.

This sequence joins TRBV28 and TRBJ1-2; with no DNA, the TCRdb D assignment of TRBD1 cannot be verified. The CDR3 loop spans 13 amino acids. Per germline, CDR1 MDHEN and CDR2 SYDVKM. The CDR3 sequence: CASSYPGSYGYTF.

The V and J genes are TRBV7-6 and TRBJ2-5; there is no DNA to check the TCRdb D call of TRBD1. CDR3 length: 14 amino acids. Germline V gene sequence: CDR1 SGHVS, CDR2 FNYEAQ. Here the CDR3 reads CASSPGTGEETQYF. Complete variable domain (other parts from reference TRBV7-6 and TRBJ2-5): GAGVSQSPRYKVTKRGQDVALRCDPISGHVSLYWYRQALGQGPEFLTYFNYEAQQDKSGLPNDRFSAERPEGSISTLTIQRTEQRDSAMYRCASSPGTGEETQYFGPGTRLLVL.

This chain links TRBV7-6 with TRBJ1-2. Germline V gene sequence: CDR1 SGHVS, CDR2 FNYEAQ. The CDR3 is 14 amino acids. CDR3 sequence: CASSPQPTSDGYTF.

V gene TRBV29-1 combines with J gene TRBJ2-1. Looked up from germline, CDR1 is SQVTM and CDR2 is ANQGSEA. The CDR3 is 13 residues long. CDR3 loop: CSVDRSNYNEQFF.

The gene calls are TRBV19 and TRBJ1-1. This CDR3 has 15 amino acids. Germline V lookup: CDR1 LNHDA, CDR2 SQIVND (reference sequence). The CDR3 sequence is CASSSPSDGITEAFF. Full variable domain (outside the CDR3, taken from reference TRBV19 and TRBJ1-1): DGGITQSPKYLFRKEGQNVTLSCEQNLNHDAMYWYRQDPGQGLRLIYYSQIVNDFQKGDIAEGYSVSREKKESFPLTVTSAQKNPTAFYLCASSSPSDGITEAFFGQGTRLTVV.

The chain is built from TRBV7-9 and TRBJ2-5. The CDR3 totals 15 residues. Germline-derived CDR1 and CDR2 are SEHNR and FQNEAQ (reference sequence). The CDR3 loop is CASSFARNGEETQYF.

Frequency places this clonotype as medium-sized. The V call is TRBV11-2, the J call TRBJ1-1. CDR3 length: 13 amino acids. Germline CDR1 is SGHAT and CDR2 is FQNNGV. This chain's CDR3 is CASSLRTGSQAFF.

This clonotype is classed as medium-sized by frequency. V gene TRBV29-1 combines with J gene TRBJ1-2; TCRdb indicates TRBD1, and absent DNA this call remains unverified. Per germline, CDR1 SQVTM and CDR2 ANQGSEA. The CDR3 is 14 residues long. The CDR3 sequence is CSVEDLGGAGGYTF. Based on the CDR3 plus reference TRBV29-1 and TRBJ1-2, the full variable domain is SAVISQKPSRDICQRGTSLTIQCQVDSQVTMMFWYRQQPGQSLTLIATANQGSEATYESGFVIDKFPISRPNLTFSTLTVSNMSPEDSSIYLCSVEDLGGAGGYTFGSGTRLTVV.

The V and J genes are TRBV6-5 and TRBJ2-2; TCRdb outputs TRBD1, but without DNA this stays unchecked. This CDR3 is 11 amino acids long. From germline, CDR1 is MNHEY and CDR2 SVGAGI. CDR3 residues: CASSPGGELFF.

The CDR3 sequence is CASSPETTSYNEQFF. The chain combines TRBV9 with TRBJ2-1; TCRdb's D gene call, TRBD2, goes unchecked for lack of DNA. The germline V gene has CDR1 SGDLS and CDR2 YYNGEE. The CDR3 is 15 amino acids.

The J gene is TRBJ1-1, the V gene TRBV7-6; TCRdb names TRBD1, which stays unverified in the absence of DNA. The CDR3 has 14 residues. CDR1 is SGHVS, CDR2 FNYEAQ, per germline. The CDR3: CASSSRDNLNEAFF.

In terms of frequency, this clonotype is medium-sized (0.01 to 0.1%). V and J are TRBV7-7 and TRBJ2-1; TCRdb names TRBD2, which stays unverified in the absence of DNA. This CDR3 is built from 15 residues. CDR1 and CDR2 from the germline V gene are SSHAT and FNYEAQ (reference sequence). CDR3 amino acids: CASSLGTSGINEQFF.

This chain joins TRBV3-1 and TRBJ1-1; TCRdb outputs TRBD1, but without DNA this stays unchecked. The germline V gene encodes CDR1 LGHDT and CDR2 YNNKEL (reference sequence). This CDR3 region has 14 residues. CDR3 amino acids: CASSPGPGGTEAFF.